This T cell receptor beta chain was identified in a study of response to subunit inactivated influenza vaccine. Study-wide points: The authors suggested that every seasonal influenza vaccination recruits few new T cells.

TCRdb passed the RT-PCR reads through MiXCR, listing each CDR3 protein once. The table lists 500,000 to 600,000 distinct CDR3 sequences, around 13% of them singletons, with approximately 10% in the top ten. In the case of this clonotype: Its matching antigen is unknown.

Sequenced material: PBMCs from blood, taken 12 days after vaccination. This TCR came from a man over 45 who received an inactivated influenza vaccine.

This CDR3 is CASSPGSRQETQYF. In nucleotides, the CDR3 is TGTGCCAGCAGCCCGGGATCAAGGCAAGAGACCCAGTACTTC. The chain links TRBV14 to TRBJ2-5; the D gene is possibly TRBD2 (5 bases). V lost 4 bases and J lost 2, with 11 bases in between. The CDR3 loop spans 14 amino acids. Germline CDR1 is SGHDN and CDR2 is FVKESK. The entire variable domain, with the rest obtained from reference TRBV14 and TRBJ2-5, is as follows: EAGVTQFPSHSVIEKGQTVTLRCDPISGHDNLYWYRRVMGKEIKFLLHFVKESKQDESGMPNNRFLAERTGGTYSTLKVQPAELEDSGVYFCASSPGSRQETQYFGPGTRLLVL.